The rows below give T cell receptor beta chains drawn from one sample of a study of cytomegalovirus exposure and HLA in healthy donors. TCRdb's table, derived via immunoSEQ multiplex PCR, lists solely in-frame clones and lacks some. The sample carries 120,000 to 150,000 clones, approximately 79% recorded once. Sequenced sample: PBMCs. The receptors were sampled from a woman between 40 and 55 years old in good health and CMV-seropositive. CDR3s include the opening cysteine and the closing phenylalanine or tryptophan. The D gene is left open where the match is weak. Size is stated for part of the rows, as once, few or many counts, or as a class when the clone is expanded.

>TRBJ2-5|-|-|TRBV6-1
CASTGVREQYF
>TRBJ1-4|TRBD1|-|TRBV19
CASASGQGGQKLFF
>TRBJ2-3|-|few|TRBV7-2
CASSLDGVSTDTQYF
>TRBJ2-5|TRBD1|-|TRBV6-5
CASSYLPPTGGETQYF
>TRBJ2-3|TRBD2|-|TRBV28
CASSISGGAADTQYF
>TRBJ2-5|-|-|TRBV12-2
CASRLMPGGGAGSETQYF
>TRBJ1-1|-|-|TRBV6-6
CASTDLGGQNTEAFF
>TRBJ2-7|-|-|TRBV5-4
CASSLPGSSYEQYF
>-|-|-|TRBV7-6
CASSLAPGVAYEQYF
>TRBJ2-5|TRBD1|-|TRBV15
CATSPRTGQTQYF
>TRBJ2-3|TRBD2|-|TRBV27
CASSKGTSGNTQYF
>TRBJ1-5|-|-|TRBV5-5
CASRGTGNQPQHF
>TRBJ2-7|TRBD2|once|TRBV5-1
CASSLEPLAGQSSYEQYF
>TRBJ2-3|TRBD2|-|TRBV5-1
CASSYGLAGSTDTQYF
>TRBJ2-3|TRBD1|-|TRBV12-5
CASGQTGGSDTQYF
>TRBJ2-2|-|-|TRBV7-9
CSSSLAIQGSNTGELFF
>TRBJ1-3|TRBD1|-|TRBV9
CASSAEQGTSGNTIYF
>TRBJ1-2|-|-|TRBV14
CASSLGGYGYTF
>TRBJ1-1|-|-|TRBV10-3
CAISDVNTEAFF
>TRBJ1-2|-|few|TRBV7-9
CASSFPGQKDYGYTF
>TRBJ1-2|TRBD1|-|TRBV9
CASRRDSGYTF
>TRBJ2-5|TRBD2|-|TRBV27
CASGLAGGEETQYF